A selection of T cell receptor beta chains follows, all from one sample in a study of memory CD4+ T cells and cytomegalovirus serostatus. Sequencing was performed with immunoSEQ multiplex PCR; in TCRdb, only in-frame clones are kept and a portion is missing. The profile shows 50,000 or so clones, approximately 79% of them singletons. Sequenced: memory CD4+ T cells from blood. The receptors stem from an adult in good health and CMV-seronegative. Each CDR3 is given with its conserved first and last residue. The order of the fields is CDR3 protein, CDR3 DNA, V gene, D gene, J gene, clone size. D genes are given only for firm matches. Part of the rows lack a size; the others show once, few, many or a class for expanded clones.

CASIWTSRTDTQYF | TGTGCCAGCATCTGGACTAGCAGGACAGATACGCAGTATTTT | TRBV2 | TRBD2 | TRBJ2-3 | NA
CASSTYSIRTGSYTEAFF | TGTGCCAGCAGCACCTATTCTATACGGACAGGGTCTTACACTGAAGCTTTCTTT | TRBV7-9 | TRBD1 | TRBJ1-1 | NA
CASNAASGNTIYF | TGTGCCAGCAACGCCGCCTCTGGAAACACCATATATTTT | TRBV7-9 | NA | TRBJ1-3 | NA
CASSTQRGTQYF | TGTGCCAGCAGCACCCAGCGAGGTACGCAGTATTTT | TRBV11-3 | NA | TRBJ2-3 | NA
CASTAPKDYGYTF | TGTGCCAGCACCGCTCCCAAGGACTATGGCTACACCTTC | TRBV6-5 | NA | TRBJ1-2 | NA
CASSLQGAGNYGYTF | TGTGCCAGCAGCTTACAGGGGGCTGGGAACTATGGCTACACCTTC | TRBV7-3 | TRBD1 | TRBJ1-2 | NA
CASSVGGAGSGELFF | TGTGCCAGCAGTGTGGGGGGCGCTGGGTCCGGGGAGCTGTTTTTT | TRBV2 | NA | TRBJ2-2 | few
CASSLAKGEKLFF | TGTGCCAGCAGCTTAGCGAAGGGGGAAAAACTGTTTTTT | TRBV7-2 | NA | TRBJ1-4 | once
CASSPRTSGEGGQFF | TGTGCCAGCAGCCCGCGGACTAGCGGGGAGGGAGGGCAGTTCTTC | TRBV7-2 | TRBD2 | TRBJ2-1 | NA
CASSLSRGDEQYF | TGTGCCAGCAGCCTGTCCCGAGGGGACGAGCAGTACTTC | TRBV11-2 | NA | TRBJ2-7 | NA